This T cell receptor (beta chain) emerged from a study of T cells in Graves' hyperthyroidism and ophthalmopathy. Germline V gene sequence: CDR1 MNHNS, CDR2 SASEGT. The ends lost 8 bases at V and 0 bases at J; junction bases unmatched: 10. The length of the CDR3 is 16 residues. Using RNA transcripts as the source, TCR beta CDR3 regions were amplified. When the TCR CDR3 underwent first-round RT-PCR, the HTBI primer set was used. TCRdb reanalysed the multiplex PCR reads using MiXCR and keeps one entry per CDR3 protein. The top ten hold 7.3% of the sample, which has 500,000 to 750,000 distinct CDR3 sequences, about 15% seen once.

This chain joins TRBV6-1 and TRBJ1-1; 9 bases are a match to TRBD1. The clonotype was recovered from a woman between 25 and 40 years old with Graves' hyperthyroidism. Sequenced: blood. The CDR3 loop is CASCPRTGVVNTEAFF. The CDR3 nucleotides read TGTGCCAGCTGCCCCAGGACAGGGGTGGTGAACACTGAAGCTTTCTTT.